This T cell receptor beta chain was identified during a study of a mutant IDH1 vaccine in newly diagnosed glioma. Study information: Most had both radiotherapy and temozolomide beforehand; others had only one.

CDR3 size: 13 residues. Trimming took 1 base from V and 14 from J; bases not matched to a gene: 7. The V gene's germline CDR1 is SGHTA and CDR2 FQGNSA. Here immunoSEQ multiplex PCR was the method, and the copy in TCRdb shows in-frame clones only, minus some. The profile shows tens of thousands of clones, about 86% of them singletons. Time point defined: baseline, week 1 (first vaccination visit). Described treatment: pre-vaccination baseline after standard-of-care therapy. Those who donated had recent WHO grade 3 or 4 IDH1-mutant, ATRX-lost astrocytomas. Here the sequenced sample was peripheral blood mononuclear cells (PBMCs), taken from a glioma patient treated with radiotherapy, temozolomide or both. The chain combines TRBV7-2 with TRBJ2-3, with TRBD2 matching over 9 bases. This TCR came from a woman aged 18-29 years with glioma. Some clones in this sample may be carry-over from other donors' samples. CDR3 amino acids: CASSLGLAGDAYF. The CDR3, as DNA: TGTGCCAGCAGCTTAGGTTTAGCGGGGGATGCGTATTTT. The full variable domain, with the rest looked up from reference TRBV7-2 and TRBJ2-3, is GAGVSQSPSNKVTEKGKDVELRCDPISGHTALYWYRQSLGQGLEFLIYFQGNSAPDKSGLPSDRFSAERTGGSVSTLTIQRTQQEDSAVYLCASSLGLAGDAYFGPGTRLTVL.